Reported below is one TCR beta chain. Generated by immunoSEQ multiplex PCR, the TCRdb table keeps only in-frame clones and is missing some. Of 11,000 to 15,000 clones detected, around 87% appear once; the ten largest clones hold 2.9%. Trimming took off 2 bases at V and 6 bases at J, with 14 bases between the two ends. This CDR3 region has 14 residues. Germline assignment: CDR1 SGHRS and CDR2 YFSETQ. The data derive from a study of blood T cell repertoires in COVID-19. Study in general: Spain, Italy and the United States supplied samples that represented acute and convalescent COVID-19. T cells, B-cell-depleted T cells, or PBMCs supplied cDNA or gDNA.

Material: peripheral blood. The sequence was obtained from a human donor in a cohort sampled during active COVID-19. The J gene is TRBJ1-1, the V gene TRBV5-1, with D perhaps TRBD1 (5 bases). CDR3 in DNA: TGCGCCAGCAGCTTCCCCAGGGAAGGCGCTGAAGCTTTCTTT. Residues: CASSFPREGAEAFF.